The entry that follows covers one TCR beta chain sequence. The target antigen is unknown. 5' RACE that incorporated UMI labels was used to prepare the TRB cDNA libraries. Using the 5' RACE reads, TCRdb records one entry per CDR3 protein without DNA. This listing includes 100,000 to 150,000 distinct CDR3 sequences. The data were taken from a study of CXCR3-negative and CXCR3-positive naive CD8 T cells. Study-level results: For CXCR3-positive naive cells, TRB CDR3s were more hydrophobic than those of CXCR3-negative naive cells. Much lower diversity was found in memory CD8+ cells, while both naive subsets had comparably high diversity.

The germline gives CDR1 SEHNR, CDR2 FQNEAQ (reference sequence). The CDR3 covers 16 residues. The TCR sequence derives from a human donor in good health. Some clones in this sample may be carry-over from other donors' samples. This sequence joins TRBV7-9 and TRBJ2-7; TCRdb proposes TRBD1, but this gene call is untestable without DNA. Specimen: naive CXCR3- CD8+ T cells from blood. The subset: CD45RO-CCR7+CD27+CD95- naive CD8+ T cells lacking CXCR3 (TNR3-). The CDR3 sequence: CASSVTTGGKENEQYF.